This T cell receptor beta chain is drawn from a study of blood T cell repertoires in COVID-19 (dated by TCRdb to the early 2020s). Study-wide context: Samples covering the acute and convalescent phases of COVID-19 were provided by collaborators in the United States, Italy and Spain. The material from the prospective study consisted of cDNA or gDNA derived from T cells, B-cell-depleted T cells, or PBMCs. Subjects who had been exposed to COVID-19, were actively infected with it, or had recovered from it provided the deeply sampled blood TCRbeta repertoires that made up the dataset. A freely available public database, intended as a resource for researchers studying the immune response to SARS-CoV-2, is where the repertoires were released. The samples were drawn from the first 160 participants of the ongoing ImmuneRACE study and from 950 to 1,500 subjects provided by 6 global collaborators. A de-identified subject ID, COVID-19 status, age in years and sex were almost always included in the sample metadata. HLA class I and class II types, where available, came from metadata supplied by the sample provider rather than from assay-based typing. The investigation overall reported the following: How much clinical and demographic metadata was included differed by source and by participant, and the metadata was provided uncurated.

Whole blood was collected in K2EDTA tubes by collaborating institutions according to the institutions' own protocols. For TCRbeta analysis, collaborators shipped samples as frozen whole blood, isolated PBMCs, or DNA extracted from either of those sample types. From the germline V gene, CDR1 is MDHEN and CDR2 is SYDVKM. V is clipped by 6 bases and J by 12 bases, and the sequence between their germline boundaries is 18 bases long. Taken from cysteine to phenylalanine, the CDR3 has 12 residues. The only DNA kept is the CDR3, 36 bases in frame from the first base. As regards this clone: Which antigen it targets is not known. Base-call qualities are not available, and no considerably larger clone is one nucleotide away.

The immunoSEQ Assay, a bias-controlled multiplex PCR, was used to amplify TCRbeta CDR3 regions from genomic DNA. The study's own analysis went as follows. The number of nucleated cells in each sample was estimated from the amplification of reference gene primers within the assay. To quantify the absolute abundance of each unique TCRbeta CDR3 rearrangement, sequence reads were collapsed and filtered. For each sample, productive Simpson clonality was calculated as the square root of Simpson's diversity index over productive rearrangements. This immuneACCESS table, as held by TCRdb, lists in-frame sequences with V and J called but not all clones. Of the missing ones, under half trace to an unresolved V gene in checked studies; the others have no known cause. V, J and clone size are those of that table, while D and trimming were read from the DNA. Across this sample there are approximately 100,000 clones, with around four fifths seen only once. Jointly, the top ten make up less than 11% of the sample.

The sequenced material came from peripheral blood. Here the chain combines TRBV28 and TRBJ2-7, with a tentative D gene TRBD1 over 8 matching bases. This clonotype was obtained from a man between 65 and 85 years old with acute or convalescent COVID-19. The CDR3 region has the sequence CASRTTTGGVYF. The DNA is TGTGCCAGCAGAACTACAACAGGGGGGGTGTACTTC.